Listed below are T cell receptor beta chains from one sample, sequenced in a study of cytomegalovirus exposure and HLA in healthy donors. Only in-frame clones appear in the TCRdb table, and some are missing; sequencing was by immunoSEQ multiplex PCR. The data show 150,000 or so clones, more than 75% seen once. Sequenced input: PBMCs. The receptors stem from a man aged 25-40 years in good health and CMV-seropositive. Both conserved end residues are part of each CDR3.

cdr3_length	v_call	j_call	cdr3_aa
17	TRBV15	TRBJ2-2	CATSRERAVANTGELFF
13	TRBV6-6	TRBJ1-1	CASSIPTGGEAFF
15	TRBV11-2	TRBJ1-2	CASSSLTGPNYGYTF
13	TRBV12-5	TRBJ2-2	CASGSLNTGELFF
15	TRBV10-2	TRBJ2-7	CASSRLREGPGEQYF
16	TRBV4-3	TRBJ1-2	CASSQERGAGENGYTF
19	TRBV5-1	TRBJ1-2	CASSSEGQSIGLVSGGYTF
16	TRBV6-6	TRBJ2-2	CASSYGTASGTGELFF
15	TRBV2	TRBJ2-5	CASTGGPQYQETQYF
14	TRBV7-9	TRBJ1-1	CASSLTYLDRGPVF
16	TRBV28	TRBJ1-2	CASTDRQGARIYGYTF
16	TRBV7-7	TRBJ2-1	CASSSDTSGSRNEQFF
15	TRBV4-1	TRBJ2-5	CASSPYPGARETQYF
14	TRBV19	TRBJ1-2	CASSQEGGSIGYTF
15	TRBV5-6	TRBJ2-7	CASSLRAGGTQPQYF
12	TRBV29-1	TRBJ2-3	CSVARVSDTQYF
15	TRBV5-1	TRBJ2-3	CASSLVGEVTDTQYF
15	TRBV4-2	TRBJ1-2	CASSQDNDRVTGYTF
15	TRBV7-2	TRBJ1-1	CASSARDRGWKEAFF
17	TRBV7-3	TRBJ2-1	CASIKIGREGSYNEQFF
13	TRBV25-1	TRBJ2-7	CASSEDRAYEQYF
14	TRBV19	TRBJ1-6	CASRGSSYNSPLHF
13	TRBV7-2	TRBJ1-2	CASSLVQFRGYTF
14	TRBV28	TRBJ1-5	CASSLGLSNQPQHF
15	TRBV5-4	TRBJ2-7	CASSLLAGGSYEQYF
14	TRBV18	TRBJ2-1	CASSPGSSYNEQFF
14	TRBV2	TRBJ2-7	CASSGGQSSYEQYF
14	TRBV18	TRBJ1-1	CASSPLTANTEAFF